A selection of T cell receptor beta chains follows, all from one sample in a study of cytomegalovirus exposure and HLA in healthy donors. Clones were read by immunoSEQ multiplex PCR, and TCRdb kept only the in-frame ones, dropping some. The sample yields 120,000 to 150,000 clones, about two thirds seen once. Source material: PBMCs. The receptors were sampled from a man aged 35 to 55 in good health and CMV-seronegative. CDR3s include the opening cysteine and the closing phenylalanine or tryptophan. D genes are given only for firm matches.

d_call: TRBD1
v_call: TRBV5-4
j_call: TRBJ1-2
cdr3_length: 18
cdr3_aa: CASSLRTGGQGLVYGYTF

d_call: .
v_call: TRBV6-5
j_call: TRBJ1-1
cdr3_length: 13
cdr3_aa: CASMRGRYTEAFF

d_call: .
v_call: TRBV4-2
j_call: TRBJ1-2
cdr3_length: 15
cdr3_aa: CASSQEIEYNYGYTF

d_call: .
v_call: TRBV28
j_call: TRBJ1-2
cdr3_length: 13
cdr3_aa: CASSTTRVHGYTF

d_call: .
v_call: TRBV7-6
j_call: TRBJ1-5
cdr3_length: 15
cdr3_aa: CASSLSGNSNQPQNF

d_call: TRBD1
v_call: TRBV28
j_call: TRBJ2-1
cdr3_length: 15
cdr3_aa: CASSFGQGGRDEQFF

d_call: .
v_call: TRBV2
j_call: TRBJ2-7
cdr3_length: 11
cdr3_aa: CASSSTYEQYF

d_call: .
v_call: TRBV5-1
j_call: TRBJ1-1
cdr3_length: 18
cdr3_aa: CAGSLGYGSHHLNTEAFF

d_call: .
v_call: TRBV2
j_call: TRBJ1-1
cdr3_length: 12
cdr3_aa: CAGGQTNTEAFF

d_call: .
v_call: TRBV12-5
j_call: TRBJ2-7
cdr3_length: 22
cdr3_aa: CARPLPSVCGDGTAPSKGEQYF

d_call: TRBD2
v_call: TRBV28
j_call: TRBJ2-5
cdr3_length: 12
cdr3_aa: CASRGGVETQYF

d_call: TRBD1
v_call: TRBV29-1
j_call: TRBJ2-5
cdr3_length: 14
cdr3_aa: CSVEDRGHAGTQYF

d_call: TRBD1
v_call: TRBV4-1
j_call: TRBJ1-5
cdr3_length: 13
cdr3_aa: CASSVDRGQPQNF

d_call: TRBD1
v_call: TRBV5-5
j_call: TRBJ2-4
cdr3_length: 12
cdr3_aa: CASRDRANIQYF

d_call: TRBD1
v_call: TRBV5-6
j_call: TRBJ1-1
cdr3_length: 14
cdr3_aa: CASSLGQGGTEAFF

d_call: TRBD1
v_call: TRBV6-5
j_call: TRBJ2-7
cdr3_length: 13
cdr3_aa: CASTGTGGLEQYF

d_call: TRBD1
v_call: TRBV6-6
j_call: TRBJ2-1
cdr3_length: 16
cdr3_aa: CASSYSRDRGRNEQFF

d_call: TRBD1
v_call: TRBV27
j_call: TRBJ2-2
cdr3_length: 17
cdr3_aa: CASSLYLGQKNTGELFF

d_call: TRBD1
v_call: TRBV7-2
j_call: TRBJ1-1
cdr3_length: 17
cdr3_aa: CASSLAPLAGGFTEAFF

d_call: .
v_call: TRBV5-6
j_call: TRBJ2-2
cdr3_length: 14
cdr3_aa: CASSLVGVGGELFF

d_call: TRBD2
v_call: TRBV6-1
j_call: TRBJ2-2
cdr3_length: 17
cdr3_aa: CASSEAPSGVNTGELFF

d_call: .
v_call: TRBV11-2
j_call: TRBJ1-1
cdr3_length: 12
cdr3_aa: CASSWLNTEAFF

d_call: .
v_call: TRBV5-5
j_call: TRBJ2-7
cdr3_length: 15
cdr3_aa: CASSLSVWASYEQYF

d_call: TRBD1
v_call: TRBV5-1
j_call: TRBJ1-1
cdr3_length: 17
cdr3_aa: CASSPRTGGGMYTEAFF

d_call: .
v_call: TRBV7-2
j_call: TRBJ2-3
cdr3_length: 14
cdr3_aa: CASSAGNSADTQYF

d_call: .
v_call: TRBV7-9
j_call: TRBJ1-1
cdr3_length: 14
cdr3_aa: CASSPELRQREAFF

d_call: .
v_call: TRBV12-5
j_call: TRBJ2-3
cdr3_length: 14
cdr3_aa: CASGPSRGTDTQYF

d_call: TRBD1
v_call: TRBV6-5
j_call: TRBJ1-1
cdr3_length: 16
cdr3_aa: CASSSNPGGGYTEAFF

d_call: .
v_call: TRBV9
j_call: TRBJ2-7
cdr3_length: 14
cdr3_aa: CASSGGDGSYEQYF

d_call: .
v_call: TRBV28
j_call: TRBJ1-5
cdr3_length: 15
cdr3_aa: CATEIPSGSNQPQHF

d_call: TRBD2
v_call: TRBV10-3
j_call: TRBJ2-7
cdr3_length: 18
cdr3_aa: CAISEGYDAAGGSYEQYF

d_call: TRBD1
v_call: TRBV28
j_call: TRBJ2-3
cdr3_length: 19
cdr3_aa: CASSFNRGPSSHKTDTQYF

d_call: .
v_call: TRBV5-4
j_call: TRBJ2-2
cdr3_length: 13
cdr3_aa: CASSPGVTGELFF

d_call: TRBD1
v_call: TRBV11-3
j_call: TRBJ2-7
cdr3_length: 14
cdr3_aa: CASSLGQGAREQYF